This passage covers 4 T cell receptor beta chains from one sample sequenced in a study of vaccination and CD4 T cells after COVID-19 (dated by TCRdb to 2021 to 2024). Libraries were constructed by PCR. The instrument given in TCRdb is Illumina iSeq 100. At the Johns Hopkins FTIC core, DNA from the cultured CD4+ T cells underwent TCR sequencing with the Oncomine TCR Beta short-read assay. Genomic DNA was extracted from the cultured CD4+ T cells with the QIAamp micro DNA kit. TCRdb cleaned the public reads at Q25 with fastp, built clones with MiXCR and kept in-frame beta chains. Rows are unified per CDR3 protein, each entry keeping the most common DNA and genes. The sample table lists some 10,000 distinct CDR3 sequences, 29% of them with a count of one. 10% to 15% of the sample is held by the ten biggest clonotypes. The treatment or condition tag for this specimen amounts to: roughly 10-day PBMC culture with coronavirus spike peptide pools or control peptides (ViraFEST assay). CD4+ T cells from unexposed donors were collected before the COVID-19 pandemic (2011-2018).

These TCRs are of unknown antigen specificity. Source material: CD4+ T cells from blood, cultured in vitro. These receptors came from a human donor in good health.

This rearrangement joins TRBV14 to TRBJ2-5; D ambiguous. Germline assignment: CDR1 SGHDN and CDR2 FVKESK. V gave up 3 bases and J gave up 5 bases, with 4 bases separating them. There are 11 residues in the CDR3. CDR3 residues: CASSQIETQYF. CDR3 nucleotides: TGTGCCAGCAGCCAGATTGAGACCCAGTACTTC.

This chain links TRBV24-1 with TRBJ1-2; the D is unclear. The CDR3 runs 14 residues. CDR1 is KGHDR and CDR2 is SFDVKD in the germline V gene. V was trimmed by 3 bases and J by 4 bases, leaving 11 bases between them. The CDR3 spells CATSDSGRGYGYTF. The CDR3 coding sequence is TGTGCCACCAGTGATAGTGGCCGGGGCTATGGCTACACCTTC.

This clonotype showed up just a few times. The chain combines TRBV12-3 or TRBV12-4 with TRBJ1-5; the D gene is possibly TRBD1 (5 bases). The CDR3 sequence is 14 residues long. V was pared by 6 bases and J by 1 base, with 10 bases between. CDR3 sequence reads: CASSQRDSNQPQHF. CDR3 DNA sequence: TGTGCCAGCAGCCAACGGGACAGCAATCAGCCCCAGCATTTT.

V usage is TRBV6-4 and J usage is TRBJ2-7; 10 positions agree with TRBD1. Germline CDR1 reads MRHNA; CDR2 reads SNTAGT. The CDR3 is made up of 15 amino acids. J lost 7 bases, V lost 0 bases, and 6 bases had no gene match. CDR3 loop: CASSDSETGGNEQYF. DNA for the CDR3: TGTGCCAGCAGTGACTCTGAGACAGGGGGCAATGAGCAGTACTTC.